The TCR beta chain under discussion was sequenced for a study of blood T cells in healthy people across ages. Overall study results and limits: Age showed a roughly linear inverse relationship with TCR beta diversity per million T cells.

Primers used in a second PCR of roughly 6 to 11 cycles were a sample-barcoded 5' primer and a J-beta primer mix. A template-switch adaptor that had 12 random nucleotides put a tag on each cDNA molecule. MiXCR, applied by TCRdb to the 5' RACE reads, yields one record per CDR3 protein. The sample lists 850,000 or so distinct CDR3 sequences; about 28% were seen once. Each sample gave at least 6.5 million isolated PBMCs. With 0 bases clipped from V and 6 bases from J, the junction kept 3 bases outside the gene matches. Germline lookup yields CDR1 SGHTA and CDR2 FQGNSA. The CDR3 length is 16 residues. This clonotype was recorded many times. The antigen is not known.

Material for sequencing was blood. This chain joins TRBV7-2 and TRBJ2-1; 12 nucleotides align to TRBD1. This sequence was found in a woman over 75 in good health. CDR3 nucleotides: TGTGCCAGCAGCTTAGCTGCGGGACAGGGGGCCAATGAGCAGTTCTTC. It yields the protein CASSLAAGQGANEQFF.